In its sample, the clone carrying this T cell receptor (beta chain) was seen a few times. Antigen unknown. CDR3 regions were amplified by Arm-PCR using iRepertoire HTBI primers to build TCR beta libraries. TCRdb reanalysed the multiplex PCR reads using MiXCR and keeps one entry per CDR3 protein. Among hundreds of thousands of distinct CDR3 sequences listed, around 15% were seen once. The data are from a study of regulatory T cells in long-lasting Graves disease. Notes on the study in general: Patients with persistent disease showed a bias toward TRBV28, TRBJ1-2 and TRBJ2-5.

Time point in this sample: newly diagnosed GD, antithyroid drugs for less than 3 months. From RNA extracted from PBMCs, the TCR library was made. The ends were cut back, 2 bases at V and 2 bases at J, with 12 bases in the middle. The CDR3 length is 16 residues. CDR1 is SGHAT, CDR2 FQNNGV, per germline. A further study also used this sample, focusing on T cells in Graves' hyperthyroidism and ophthalmopathy.

The source was peripheral blood mononuclear cells (PBMCs), collected at new diagnosis, from a patient treated with antithyroid drugs. This chain uses TRBV11-2 with TRBJ1-4, with D tentatively TRBD1 (5 bases). The TCR originated in a woman aged 25 to 39 with Graves disease. In nucleotides, the CDR3 is TGTGCCAGCAGCTTAACCCCAGGGTCCACTAATGAAAAACTGTTTTTT. Translated, it gives CASSLTPGSTNEKLFF.